This T cell receptor (beta chain) came from a study of tumor and adjacent non-tumor tissue in lung cancer. Germline assignment: CDR1 ENHRY and CDR2 SYGVKD. CDR3 size: 16 residues. Remarks on this clonotype: Its antigen remains unknown. One junction end disagrees with the germline gene, perhaps due to a read error.

Study-wide findings and caveats: Top 100 clones took a larger repertoire share in normal lung. TCR diversity was significantly greater in tumor than normal lung tissue.

The library came from three nested PCR rounds adapted from ARM-PCR protocols. MiXCR was run by TCRdb on the multiplex PCR reads, yielding one entry per CDR3 protein. The sample includes 75,000 to 80,000 distinct CDR3 sequences, 76% of them seen just once. This sample's RNA came from whole unsorted tissue. The normal lung tissue was taken more than 3 cm from the tumor edge. This TCR was recovered from a man in his 70s with non-small cell lung cancer. Sequencing was done on a sample of distant non-tumor lung tissue. The chain uses TRBV10-3 and TRBJ2-7; 8 bases are shared with TRBD1. The CDR3, as DNA: TGTGCCATCAGCGAACCCGGGACAGGTTCAACCTACGAGGAGTACTTC. Its protein product is CAISEPGTGSTYEEYF.